This record concerns one T cell receptor (beta chain) sequence. Its target is not known. These data are taken from a study of shared clonotypes between healthy human individuals. General study points: Only blood samples were collected, and tissue repertoires likely differ. Sorted-subset sequencing was shown by rarefaction to be incomplete despite large depth.

V dropped 0 bases and J dropped 5; count of bases not matched to a gene: 14. The CDR3 consists of 19 residues. Germline-derived CDR1 and CDR2 are MGHRA and YSYEKL. Naive CD8 cells lacked CD45RO and underwent positive selection for CCR7, leaving out terminally differentiated effector memory CD45RA+ cells. Several immunoSEQ plates received, in even portions, the genomic DNA of each subset. In the authors' methods: Because ImmunoSEQ provided only junction sequences with no quality scores, the filtering differed. Data came from immunoSEQ multiplex PCR; TCRdb stores just in-frame clones and leaves some out. Clone size and the V and J calls come from that table; the DNA yielded D and trimming. The sample consists of some 2,000,000 clones, approximately 95% of them appearing once.

The TCR originated in a man aged 18 to 30 in good health. Sequenced material: naive CD8+ T cells sorted from blood. The genes are TRBV4-1 and TRBJ2-1; 9 positions agree with TRBD2. In DNA form, the CDR3 reads TGCGCCAGCAGCCAAGATCCCCACTCTGAGGGACTAGCCAACAATGAGCAGTTCTTC. It translates to CASSQDPHSEGLANNEQFF.